The rows below give T cell receptor beta chains drawn from one sample of a study of T cells after yellow fever vaccination. TCRdb re-analysed the 5' RACE reads in MiXCR, keeping a single row per CDR3 protein. The sample yields around 150,000 distinct CDR3 sequences, around 7% seen once. The sample was CD4+ T cells sorted from PBMCs, taken 5 days after the first yellow fever vaccination. The receptor source for this set is a man between 18 and 35 years old who received the YFV17D yellow fever vaccine. CDR3s include the opening cysteine and the closing phenylalanine or tryptophan. The D gene is left open where the match is weak. A clone size is listed for some rows: how often the clone was seen (once, few, many), or a class if it is expanded.

CDR3 protein,CDR3 DNA,J gene,V gene,CDR3 length,clone size,D gene
CASSYSTGFDGYTF,TGTGCCAGCAGTTACTCGACAGGGTTTGATGGCTACACCTTC,TRBJ1-2,TRBV6-2/TRBV6-3,14,.,TRBD1
CSAQEGDQPQHF,TGCAGCGCACAGGAGGGGGATCAGCCCCAGCATTTT,TRBJ1-5,TRBV29-1,12,many,.
CASSDPQGTYGYTF,TGTGCCAGCAGTGACCCCCAGGGGACCTATGGCTACACCTTC,TRBJ1-2,TRBV2,14,.,.
CASSYGLASTYNEQFF,TGTGCCAGCAGTTACGGACTAGCCTCGACCTACAATGAGCAGTTCTTC,TRBJ2-1,TRBV5-6,16,many,TRBD2
CASSLLPGPDTEAFF,TGCGCCAGCAGCTTGCTTCCGGGGCCTGACACTGAAGCTTTCTTT,TRBJ1-1,TRBV5-1,15,many,.
CASISYEQYF,TGTGCCAGCATCTCATACGAGCAGTACTTC,TRBJ2-7,TRBV6-9,10,.,.
CSASYWRGLKDTQYF,TGCAGTGCTAGCTATTGGCGGGGGTTGAAAGATACGCAGTATTTT,TRBJ2-3,TRBV20-1,15,many,TRBD2
CSAKGTGNSPLHF,TGCAGTGCTAAGGGGACTGGGAATTCACCCCTCCACTTT,TRBJ1-6,TRBV20-1,13,few,.
CASSAAGLETQYF,TGTGCCAGTAGTGCGGCAGGGCTGGAGACCCAGTACTTC,TRBJ2-5,TRBV19,13,few,.
CASSHGSTEAFF,TGTGCCAGCAGCCATGGCAGCACTGAAGCTTTCTTT,TRBJ1-1,TRBV4-2,12,.,.
CASSPGQVAEKLFF,TGTGCCAGCAGCCCGGGACAGGTCGCTGAAAAACTGTTTTTT,TRBJ1-4,TRBV4-2,14,many,TRBD1
CASSQDQGRDSPLHF,TGCGCCAGCAGCCAAGATCAGGGTAGGGATTCACCCCTCCACTTT,TRBJ1-6,TRBV4-3,15,many,.
CATSESDRGLQPQHF,TGTGCCACCAGTGAGTCGGACAGGGGCCTTCAGCCCCAGCATTTT,TRBJ1-5,TRBV24-1,15,many,TRBD1
CASSSQGAGQPQHF,TGTGCCAGCAGCTCACAGGGGGCGGGTCAGCCCCAGCATTTT,TRBJ1-5,TRBV7-2,14,few,TRBD1
CASSVDGRDSPLHF,TGTGCCAGCAGCGTAGACGGCCGGGATTCACCCCTCCACTTT,TRBJ1-6,TRBV9,14,many,.
CASGAGRGAFF,TGTGCCTCAGGGGCAGGGAGGGGAGCTTTCTTT,TRBJ1-1,TRBV27,11,many,.
CSAREGGTNTEAFF,TGCAGTGCTAGAGAAGGAGGAACGAACACTGAAGCTTTCTTT,TRBJ1-1,TRBV20-1,14,.,.
CASSEGEAGTERSYGYTF,TGTGCCAGCAGTGAAGGTGAGGCAGGGACAGAGAGGAGCTATGGCTACACCTTC,TRBJ1-2,TRBV2,18,.,TRBD1
CASSSNSGYEQYF,TGTGCCAGCAGCTCAAACTCGGGCTACGAGCAGTACTTC,TRBJ2-7,TRBV11-3,13,many,.
CASSQVGAGGYTF,TGTGCCAGCAGCCAAGTGGGAGCCGGTGGCTACACCTTC,TRBJ1-2,TRBV3-1,13,many,.
CSGGTGGGDEQYF,TGCAGTGGAGGGACAGGGGGCGGCGACGAGCAGTACTTC,TRBJ2-7,TRBV20-1,13,.,TRBD1
CSVEGSSVHEKLFF,TGCAGCGTTGAAGGGTCGTCAGTCCATGAAAAACTGTTTTTT,TRBJ1-4,TRBV29-1,14,many,.
CSARLAGGPYNEQFF,TGCAGTGCTAGGCTAGCGGGGGGGCCATACAATGAGCAGTTCTTC,TRBJ2-1,TRBV20-1,15,.,TRBD2
CASRTGGSSPLHF,TGTGCCAGCAGAACAGGGGGCAGTTCACCCCTCCACTTT,TRBJ1-6,TRBV6-2/TRBV6-3,13,many,TRBD1
CASSLRRTGMGYYEQYF,TGTGCCAGTAGTCTCCGAAGGACAGGGATGGGGTACTACGAGCAGTACTTC,TRBJ2-7,TRBV19,17,.,TRBD1
CASSSPYRGHSEAFF,TGTGCCAGCAGCTCCCCTTATCGGGGGCACTCTGAAGCTTTCTTT,TRBJ1-1,TRBV7-9,15,many,.
CASSLFSGGTDTQYF,TGCGCCAGCAGCTTGTTTTCGGGCGGCACAGATACGCAGTATTTT,TRBJ2-3,TRBV5-1,15,many,.
CASSLVAGGQETQYF,TGCGCCAGCAGCTTAGTAGCGGGGGGCCAAGAGACCCAGTACTTC,TRBJ2-5,TRBV5-1,15,few,TRBD2
CASSYLGTDTQYF,TGTGCCAGCAGCTACCTAGGCACAGATACGCAGTATTTT,TRBJ2-3,TRBV7-2,13,many,.
CASSQDRVSYEQYF,TGTGCCAGCAGCCAAGACAGGGTCTCCTACGAGCAGTACTTC,TRBJ2-7,TRBV12-3/TRBV12-4,14,many,TRBD1
CASSLGRIETQYF,TGTGCCAGCAGCCTGGGACGAATTGAGACCCAGTACTTC,TRBJ2-5,TRBV28,13,many,.
CASSPRDLGPETQYF,TGTGCCAGCTCACCACGGGATTTGGGCCCAGAGACCCAGTACTTC,TRBJ2-5,TRBV18,15,few,.
CSATVGGRYGYTF,TGCAGTGCCACCGTTGGCGGGCGCTATGGCTACACCTTC,TRBJ1-2,TRBV20-1,13,few,.
CASSPKTSGVPDTQYF,TGCGCCAGCAGCCCGAAGACTAGCGGGGTACCAGATACGCAGTATTTT,TRBJ2-3,TRBV5-1,16,many,TRBD2
CAIRSTDNEQFF,TGTGCCATCAGGTCGACAGATAATGAGCAGTTCTTC,TRBJ2-1,TRBV10-3,12,many,.
CASSLRAEGDNSPLHF,TGTGCCAGCAGCTTGAGGGCAGAGGGCGATAATTCACCCCTCCACTTT,TRBJ1-6,TRBV5-4,16,.,.
CASSPANPYNSPLHF,TGTGCCAGCAGCCCAGCAAACCCCTATAATTCACCCCTCCACTTT,TRBJ1-6,TRBV7-2,15,many,.
CASSKVGRYSNQPQHF,TGTGCCAGCAGCAAAGTAGGGCGGTATAGCAATCAGCCCCAGCATTTT,TRBJ1-5,TRBV21-1,16,.,.
CASVEQGANTEAFF,TGTGCCAGCGTGGAACAGGGGGCGAACACTGAAGCTTTCTTT,TRBJ1-1,TRBV12-3/TRBV12-4,14,many,TRBD1
CASSLVRMVVGRSTGELFF,TGTGCCAGCAGCTTAGTTCGTATGGTCGTGGGGAGAAGCACCGGGGAGCTGTTTTTT,TRBJ2-2,TRBV11-2,19,many,.
CASSPRGPGDQPQHF,TGTGCCAGCTCACCACGGGGCCCCGGTGATCAGCCCCAGCATTTT,TRBJ1-5,TRBV18,15,many,.
CASGSSGDSTDTQYF,TGTGCCAGCGGATCTAGCGGGGATAGCACAGATACGCAGTATTTT,TRBJ2-3,TRBV28,15,.,TRBD2
CASSLDPGSKAFF,TGTGCCAGCAGCTTAGATCCGGGTTCAAAAGCTTTCTTT,TRBJ1-1,TRBV11-3,13,.,.
CASSLQLAGGKTQYF,TGTGCCAGCAGCTTGCAGCTAGCGGGGGGGAAGACGCAGTATTTT,TRBJ2-3,TRBV5-4,15,few,TRBD2
CASSLDFAAGTGNYGYTF,TGTGCCAGCAGCTTAGATTTTGCAGCCGGGACAGGGAATTATGGCTACACCTTC,TRBJ1-2,TRBV11-2,18,many,TRBD1
CASSAGTLSGNTIYF,TGTGCCAGCAGCGCCGGGACACTTTCTGGAAACACCATATATTTT,TRBJ1-3,TRBV6-1,15,.,.